This entry lists 4 T cell receptor beta chains sequenced from one sample in a study of T cell responses to AZD1222 COVID-19 vaccine. TCRdb's copy holds only in-frame clones and misses some; the assay was immunoSEQ multiplex PCR. The table lists roughly 150,000 clones, approximately 92% of them singletons. This material consisted of peripheral blood, taken 28 days after the second AZD1222 dose. The source is an adult who received the AZD1222 COVID-19 vaccine.

The chain couples TRBV5-4 to TRBJ1-2; D ambiguous. Germline V lookup: CDR1 SGHNT, CDR2 YYREEE (reference sequence). The V and J ends lost 1 base and 0 bases respectively, with 1 base between them. This CDR3 has 12 amino acids. The CDR3: CASSLPNYGYTF. The CDR3 DNA sequence: TGTGCCAGCAGCTTGCCTAACTATGGCTACACCTTC.

The chain uses TRBV5-8 and TRBJ2-3, with TRBD2 identical over 8 bases. The V gene's germline CDR1 is SGHTS and CDR2 YDEGEE. The CDR3 covers 15 residues. The junction had 7 bases not matched to a gene; V was cut back by 0 bases and J by 7 bases. The CDR3 nucleotides are TGTGCCAGCAGCTTGGTCCTAGCGGGCACGAATACGCAGTATTTT. Protein: CASSLVLAGTNTQYF.

This chain joins TRBV10-2 and TRBJ2-7; 7 bases are a match to TRBD1. From germline, CDR1 is WSHSY and CDR2 SAAADI. The J segment lost 5 bases and the V segment lost 4 bases, leaving 11 bases of the junction unmatched. CDR3 length equals 15 residues. In nucleotides, the CDR3 is TGCGCCAGCAGTGGGCTGACAGGGATGGATAACGAGCAGTACTTC. As protein: CASSGLTGMDNEQYF.

The gene calls are TRBV7-9 and TRBJ1-1, with no clear D. CDR1 SEHNR and CDR2 FQNEAQ come from the germline V gene (reference sequence). The CDR3 contains 14 residues. Trimming removed 5 bases at V and 1 base at J, with 11 bases between. CDR3 in DNA: TGTGCCAGCAGCCACCTGGACCCGAACACTGAAGCTTTCTTT. The encoded protein is CASSHLDPNTEAFF.